This T cell receptor beta chain stems from a study of T cells in Graves' hyperthyroidism and ophthalmopathy. The trim removed 1 base at V and 5 bases at J, leaving 2 bases unmatched. Germline V gives CDR1 SGHTA, CDR2 FQGNSA. The CDR3 loop spans 16 amino acids. Researchers took RNA transcripts and amplified the TCR beta CDR3 regions from them. RT-PCR in the first round (using the HTBI primer set) targeted the TCR CDR3. TCRdb reanalysed the multiplex PCR reads using MiXCR and keeps one entry per CDR3 protein. Of hundreds of thousands of distinct CDR3 sequences listed, about 20% are singletons. Lactation, pregnancy, other autoimmune disease or uncontrolled infection led to exclusion of patients. Clinicians diagnosed patients from clinical symptoms, serum thyroxine and TRAb, thyroid ultrasound and orbital computed tomography. Regarding the study as a whole: Most thyroid clonotypes that were expanded above 0.001 also turned up in blood. The model forecast ophthalmopathy, anticipating it by a median approximately 7 months before onset.

Remarks on this clonotype: Its antigen remains unknown. A much larger clonotype is one base distant, so this may be a read error.

The sequenced sample was blood. This sequence joins TRBV7-2 and TRBJ2-1, with TRBD2 matching 13 bases. This TCR came from a man aged 25-40 years with Graves' ophthalmopathy. The CDR3 is CASSLVGTSGNNEQFF. Here the CDR3 DNA reads TGTGCCAGCAGCTTAGTAGGGACTAGCGGGAACAATGAGCAGTTCTTC.